The clone carrying this T cell receptor (beta chain) was counted a few times. Its antigen is as yet unknown. Germline V gene lookup returns CDR1 DFQATT and CDR2 SNEGSKA (reference sequence). The CDR3 extends over 15 amino acids. V lost 4 bases to trimming and J lost 2 bases; unmatched junction nucleotides: 8. This sample is part of a study of T cells after yellow fever vaccination. Making TCR cDNA involved 5'RACE template switching, which added UMIs and a universal primer site. TCRdb recomputed calls from the 5' RACE reads with MiXCR, one row per CDR3 protein. Of about 300,000 distinct CDR3 sequences listed, 7.5% to 9.5% are singletons. Study-wide points: The study noted that FACS-sorted repertoires could contain abundant clonotypes contaminating from the bulk population. Booster sampling recovered most clones from primary vaccination (nearly 98% CD4, approximately 88% CD8).

The J gene is TRBJ2-5, the V gene TRBV20-1; 9 bases align to TRBD2. This TCR was sampled from a man younger than 35 who received the YFV17D yellow fever vaccine. The sample here was CD4+ T cells sorted from PBMCs, taken 5 days after the yellow fever booster vaccination. For the CDR3, the DNA is TGCAGTGCTACAGCCGCTAGCGGGGCACAAGAGACCCAGTACTTC. Protein sequence: CSATAASGAQETQYF.